One T cell receptor beta chain is described in this entry. Germline-derived CDR1 and CDR2 are SGHTA and FQGNSA. The germline V and J ends were trimmed by 0 bases and 4 bases, with 9 bases remaining between them. The CDR3 loop spans 14 amino acids. Each CDR3 protein gets one entry after TCRdb re-called the 5' RACE reads with MiXCR. The sample lists over 25,000 distinct CDR3 sequences, 26% seen once, with 3.7% in the top ten. Sequencing input: naive CD4+ T cells sorted from a lymph node. As to subset: naive CD4+ T cells, CD4+CD45RA+CD25-. The TCR sequence derives from a female donor with breast cancer. The rearrangement joins TRBV7-2 to TRBJ1-2; possibly TRBD1 for D (5 bases). In DNA, the CDR3 is TGTGCCAGCAGCTTAGCTAACAGGCCCTATGGCTACACCTTC. Translating gives CASSLANRPYGYTF.